What follows is one T cell receptor (beta chain) and its context. This sample is drawn from a study of T cell changes during pregnancy in multiple sclerosis. The data were produced by immunoSEQ multiplex PCR, yet TCRdb's version contains in-frame clones alone and is incomplete. In the table there are 70,000 to 95,000 clones, roughly 93% of which are singletons. V was cut by 0 bases and J by 0 bases, with 12 bases left in between. Germline CDR1 reads GTSNPN; CDR2 reads SVGIG (reference sequence). The CDR3 totals 16 residues. V and J are TRBV30 and TRBJ1-5; no definite D call. Sequenced here: peripheral blood, sampled in the second trimester of pregnancy. The clonotype comes from a female donor in good health, enrolled as a control in a pregnancy study. The CDR3 spells CAWSVPGKYSNQPQHF. For the CDR3, the DNA is TGTGCCTGGAGTGTCCCGGGAAAGTATAGCAATCAGCCCCAGCATTTT. The variable domain in full, completed from reference TRBV30 and TRBJ1-5, reads SQTIHQWPATLVQPVGSPLSLECTVEGTSNPNLYWYRQAAGRGLQLLFYSVGIGQISSEVPQNLSASRPQDRQFILSSKKLLLSDSGFYLCAWSVPGKYSNQPQHFGDGTRLSIL.